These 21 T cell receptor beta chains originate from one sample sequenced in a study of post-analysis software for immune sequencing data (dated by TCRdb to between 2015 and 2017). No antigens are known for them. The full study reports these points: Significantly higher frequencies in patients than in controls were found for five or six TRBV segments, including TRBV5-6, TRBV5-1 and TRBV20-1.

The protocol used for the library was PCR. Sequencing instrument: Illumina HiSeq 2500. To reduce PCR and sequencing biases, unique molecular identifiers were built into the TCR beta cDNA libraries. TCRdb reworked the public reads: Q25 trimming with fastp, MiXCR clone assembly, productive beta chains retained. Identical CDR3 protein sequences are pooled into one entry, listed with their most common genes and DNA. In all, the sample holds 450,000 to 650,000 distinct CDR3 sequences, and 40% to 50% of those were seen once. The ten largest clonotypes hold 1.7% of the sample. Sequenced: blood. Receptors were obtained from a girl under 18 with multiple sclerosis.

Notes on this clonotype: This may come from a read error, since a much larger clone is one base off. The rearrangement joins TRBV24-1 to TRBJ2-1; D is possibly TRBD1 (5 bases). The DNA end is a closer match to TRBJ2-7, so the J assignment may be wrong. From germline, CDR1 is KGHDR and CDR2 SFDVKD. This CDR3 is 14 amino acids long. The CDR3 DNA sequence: TGTGCCACCAGTGAAATGGACACCTACAATGAGCAGTACTTC. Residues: CATSEMDTYNEQYF.

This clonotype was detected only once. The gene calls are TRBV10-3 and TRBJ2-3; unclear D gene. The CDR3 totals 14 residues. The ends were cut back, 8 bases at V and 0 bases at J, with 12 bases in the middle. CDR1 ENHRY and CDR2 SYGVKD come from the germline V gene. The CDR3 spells CAIGKGTSTDTQYF. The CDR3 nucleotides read TGTGCCATCGGGAAGGGAACTAGCACAGATACGCAGTATTTT.

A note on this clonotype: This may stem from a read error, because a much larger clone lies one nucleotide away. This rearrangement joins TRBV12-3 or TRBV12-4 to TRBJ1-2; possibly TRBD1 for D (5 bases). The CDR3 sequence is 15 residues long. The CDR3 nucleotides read TGTGCCGGCAGTTTGGGGGGGAGGGCTAGTTATGGCTACACCTTC. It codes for CAGSLGGRASYGYTF.

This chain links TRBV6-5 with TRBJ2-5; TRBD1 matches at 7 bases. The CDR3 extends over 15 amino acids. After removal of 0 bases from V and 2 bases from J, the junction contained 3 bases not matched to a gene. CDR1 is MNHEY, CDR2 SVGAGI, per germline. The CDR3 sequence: CASSYSGQKQETQYF. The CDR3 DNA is TGTGCCAGCAGTTACTCGGGACAGAAACAAGAGACCCAGTACTTC.

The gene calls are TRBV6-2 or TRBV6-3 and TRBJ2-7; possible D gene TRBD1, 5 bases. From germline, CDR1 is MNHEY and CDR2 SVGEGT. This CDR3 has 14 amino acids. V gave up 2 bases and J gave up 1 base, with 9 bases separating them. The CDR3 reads CASSYRGISYEQYF. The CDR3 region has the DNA TGTGCCAGCAGTTACAGGGGAATATCCTACGAGCAGTACTTC.

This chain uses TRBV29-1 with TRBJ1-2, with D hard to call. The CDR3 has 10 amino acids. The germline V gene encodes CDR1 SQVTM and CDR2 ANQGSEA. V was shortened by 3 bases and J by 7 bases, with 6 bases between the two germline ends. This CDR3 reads CSVDAGGYTF. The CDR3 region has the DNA TGCAGCGTTGACGCCGGTGGCTACACCTTC.

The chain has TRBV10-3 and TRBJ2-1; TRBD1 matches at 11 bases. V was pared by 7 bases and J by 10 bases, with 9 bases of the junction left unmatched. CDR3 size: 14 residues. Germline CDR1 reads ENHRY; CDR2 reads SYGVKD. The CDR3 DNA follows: TGTGCCATCAAGGGACAGGGGGGGGGTGAGGAGCAGTTCTTC. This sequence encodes CAIKGQGGGEEQFF.

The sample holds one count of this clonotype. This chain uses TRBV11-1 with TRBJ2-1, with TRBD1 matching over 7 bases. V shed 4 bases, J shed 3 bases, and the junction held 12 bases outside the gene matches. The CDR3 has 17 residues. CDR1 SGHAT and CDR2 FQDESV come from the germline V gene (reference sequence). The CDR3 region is CASSSHRGGRGYNEQFF. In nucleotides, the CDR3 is TGTGCCAGCAGCTCACACAGGGGCGGTAGGGGCTACAATGAGCAGTTCTTC.

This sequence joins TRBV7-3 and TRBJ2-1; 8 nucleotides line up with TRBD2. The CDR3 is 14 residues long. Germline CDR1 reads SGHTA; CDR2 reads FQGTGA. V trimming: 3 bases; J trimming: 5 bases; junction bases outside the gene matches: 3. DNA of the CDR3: TGTGCCAGCAGCTTCAGCGGGAGCCACAATGAGCAGTTCTTC. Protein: CASSFSGSHNEQFF.

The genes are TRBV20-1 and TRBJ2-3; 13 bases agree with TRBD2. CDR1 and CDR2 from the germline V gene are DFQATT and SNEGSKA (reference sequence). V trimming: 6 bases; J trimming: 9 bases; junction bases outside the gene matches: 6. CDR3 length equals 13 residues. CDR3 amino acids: CSAPEGLAGTQYF. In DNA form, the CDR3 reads TGCAGTGCCCCTGAGGGACTAGCGGGGACGCAGTATTTT.

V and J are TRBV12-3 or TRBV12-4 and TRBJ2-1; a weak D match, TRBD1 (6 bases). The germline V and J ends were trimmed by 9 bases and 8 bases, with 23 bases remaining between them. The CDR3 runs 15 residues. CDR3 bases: TGTGCCAGTCTCGGCCCAGGGGAACGTTACGATGAGCAGTTCTTC. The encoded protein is CASLGPGERYDEQFF.

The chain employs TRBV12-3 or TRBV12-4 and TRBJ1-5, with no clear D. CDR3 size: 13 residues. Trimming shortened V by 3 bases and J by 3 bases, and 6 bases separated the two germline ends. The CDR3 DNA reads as TGTGCCAGCAGTTTGGGTATCAATCAGCCCCAGCATTTT. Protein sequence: CASSLGINQPQHF.

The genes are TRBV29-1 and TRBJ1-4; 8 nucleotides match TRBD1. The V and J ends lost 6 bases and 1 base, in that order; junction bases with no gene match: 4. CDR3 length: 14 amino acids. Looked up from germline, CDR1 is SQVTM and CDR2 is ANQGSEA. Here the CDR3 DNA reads TGCAGCGTCGGGACAGGAGTAACTAATGAAAAACTGTTTTTT. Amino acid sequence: CSVGTGVTNEKLFF.

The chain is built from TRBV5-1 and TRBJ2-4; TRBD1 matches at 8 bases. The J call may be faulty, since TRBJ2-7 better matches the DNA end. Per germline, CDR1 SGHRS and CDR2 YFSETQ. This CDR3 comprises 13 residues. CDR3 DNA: TGCGCCAGCAGCATGGGACAGGCTAACGAGCAGTACTTC. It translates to CASSMGQANEQYF.

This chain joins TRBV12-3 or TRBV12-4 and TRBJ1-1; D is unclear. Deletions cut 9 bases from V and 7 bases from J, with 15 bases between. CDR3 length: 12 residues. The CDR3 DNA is TGTGCCAGTCGGTTTGCGACCTTTGAAGCTTTCTTT. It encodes CASRFATFEAFF.

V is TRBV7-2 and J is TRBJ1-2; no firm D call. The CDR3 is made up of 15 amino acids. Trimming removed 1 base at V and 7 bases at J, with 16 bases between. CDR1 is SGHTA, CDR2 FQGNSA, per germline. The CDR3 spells CASSLDGGVLGGYTF. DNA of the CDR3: TGTGCCAGCAGCTTAGATGGAGGAGTACTGGGTGGCTACACCTTC.

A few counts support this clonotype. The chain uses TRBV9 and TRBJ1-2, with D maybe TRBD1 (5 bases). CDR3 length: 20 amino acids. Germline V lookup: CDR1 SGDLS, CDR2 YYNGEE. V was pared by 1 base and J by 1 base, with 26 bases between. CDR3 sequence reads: CASSVSLSPGPQTYNYGYTF. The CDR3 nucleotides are TGTGCCAGCAGCGTATCCCTTTCGCCGGGGCCCCAAACTTATAACTATGGCTACACCTTC. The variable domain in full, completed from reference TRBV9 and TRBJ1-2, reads DSGVTQTPKHLITATGQRVTLRCSPRSGDLSVYWYQQSLDQGLQFLIQYYNGEERAKGNILERFSAQQFPDLHSELNLSSLELGDSALYFCASSVSLSPGPQTYNYGYTFGSGTRLTVV.

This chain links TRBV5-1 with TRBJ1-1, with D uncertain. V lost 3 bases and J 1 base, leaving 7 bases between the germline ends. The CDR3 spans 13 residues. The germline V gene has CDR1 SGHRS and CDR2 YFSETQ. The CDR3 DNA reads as TGCGCCAGCAGCTCCTGGGGGAACACTGAAGCTTTCTTT. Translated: CASSSWGNTEAFF.

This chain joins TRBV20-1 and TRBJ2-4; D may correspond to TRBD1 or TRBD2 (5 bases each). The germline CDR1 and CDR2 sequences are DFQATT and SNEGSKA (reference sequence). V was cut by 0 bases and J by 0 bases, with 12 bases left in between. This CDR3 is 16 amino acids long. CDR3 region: CSARDGGGVAKNIQYF. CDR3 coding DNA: TGCAGTGCTAGAGATGGTGGGGGAGTAGCCAAAAACATTCAGTACTTC.

The CDR3 region is CASSPRGFADTQYF. CDR3 DNA: TGTGCCAGCAGCCCCAGGGGTTTCGCAGATACGCAGTATTTT. The chain joins TRBV7-4 to TRBJ2-3; a weak D match, TRBD1 (6 bases). V was clipped by 5 bases and J by 4 bases, with 13 bases between them. The germline gives CDR1 SGHVT, CDR2 SQSDAQ. This CDR3 is built from 14 residues. The complete variable domain, with remaining parts taken from reference TRBV7-4 and TRBJ2-3, reads GAGVSQSPRYKVAKRGRDVALRCDSISGHVTLYWYRQTLGQGSEVLTYSQSDAQRDKSGRPSGRFSAERPERSVSTLKIQRTEQGDSAVYLCASSPRGFADTQYFGPGTRLTVL.

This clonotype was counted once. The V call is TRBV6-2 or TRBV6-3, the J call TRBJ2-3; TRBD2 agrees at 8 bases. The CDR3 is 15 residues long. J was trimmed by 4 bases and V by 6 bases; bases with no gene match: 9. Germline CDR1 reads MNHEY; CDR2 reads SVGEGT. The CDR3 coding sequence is TGTGCCAGCAGAGTAGCGGGAAGGGCCCCAGATACGCAGTATTTT. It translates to CASRVAGRAPDTQYF.